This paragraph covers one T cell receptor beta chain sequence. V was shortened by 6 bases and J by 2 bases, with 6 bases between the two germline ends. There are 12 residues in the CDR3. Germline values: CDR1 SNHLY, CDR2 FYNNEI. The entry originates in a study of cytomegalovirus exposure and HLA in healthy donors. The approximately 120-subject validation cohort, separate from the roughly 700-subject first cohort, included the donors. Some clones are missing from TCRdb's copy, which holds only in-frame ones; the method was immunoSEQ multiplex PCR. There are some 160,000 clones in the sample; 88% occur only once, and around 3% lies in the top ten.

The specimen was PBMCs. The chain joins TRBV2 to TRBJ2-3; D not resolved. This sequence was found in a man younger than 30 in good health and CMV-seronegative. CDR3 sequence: CASSPPTDTQYF. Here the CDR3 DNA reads TGTGCCAGCAGCCCTCCCACAGATACGCAGTATTTT.